This TCR beta chain was identified during a study of cytomegalovirus exposure and HLA in healthy donors. PCR employed 60 Vbeta and 13 Jbeta primers. Measured with immunoSEQ multiplex PCR; TCRdb has only the in-frame clones, and not every one. This table has around 130,000 clones, less than 85% appearing once. Among the donors, all were healthy bone marrow donors. This clone was seen more than once but under ten times. With V trimmed by 8 bases and J by 2 bases, 7 bases remained unmatched. The germline gives CDR1 SGHNT, CDR2 YENEEA. The CDR3 contains 16 residues. This TCR came from a woman aged 40 to 50 in good health and CMV-seropositive. The rearrangement uses TRBV11-3 and TRBJ2-2; TRBD2 aligns across 11 bases. The sequenced material came from PBMCs. The CDR3 DNA follows: TGTGCCAGCTCGCCTAGCGGGAGGCTTAACACCGGGGAGCTGTTTTTT. Translation: CASSPSGRLNTGELFF.